Listed below are T cell receptor beta chains from one sample, sequenced in a study of shared clonotypes between healthy human individuals. Method: immunoSEQ multiplex PCR; TCRdb's copy keeps in-frame clones and lacks some. The data show 2 million to 2.5 million clones, approximately 95% seen once. The sequenced material came from naive CD4+ T cells sorted from blood. Receptor source: a man between 18 and 35 years old in good health. Both conserved end residues are part of each CDR3. D genes are given only for firm matches.

TRBJ1-1	.	TRBV5-1	CASSLVAGATEAFF	TGCGCCAGCAGCTTGGTGGCCGGGGCCACTGAAGCTTTCTTT
TRBJ2-7	TRBD2	TRBV6-1	CASSVGGGISYEQYF	TGTGCCAGCAGTGTTGGGGGAGGGATCTCCTACGAGCAGTACTTC
TRBJ2-7	.	TRBV6-5	CASSYSPQSAAYEQYF	TGTGCCAGCAGTTACTCGCCACAGTCGGCGGCCTACGAGCAGTACTTC
TRBJ1-2	.	TRBV28	CASSADRYGYTF	TGTGCCAGCAGTGCCGACCGGTATGGCTACACCTTC
TRBJ2-7	TRBD2	TRBV19	CASRSGGSSYEQYF	TGTGCCAGTAGAAGCGGGGGGAGCTCCTACGAGCAGTACTTC
TRBJ2-7	TRBD1	TRBV7-2	CASSFGQGPNEQYF	TGTGCCAGCAGCTTCGGACAGGGACCCAACGAGCAGTACTTC
TRBJ2-7	.	TRBV18	CASSPEAGGPYEQYF	TGTGCCAGCTCACCAGAGGCAGGTGGTCCCTACGAGCAGTACTTC
TRBJ1-1	.	TRBV6-4	CASSAVEAFF	TGTGCCAGCAGTGCAGTTGAAGCTTTCTTT
TRBJ1-2	.	TRBV5-1	CASSLAGDAYGYTF	TGCGCCAGCAGCTTGGCCGGGGATGCCTATGGCTACACCTTC
TRBJ2-5	TRBD2	TRBV7-2	CASSLGTRGETQYF	TGTGCCAGCAGCTTAGGGACTAGAGGGGAGACCCAGTACTTC
TRBJ2-5	.	TRBV2	CASTLDHQETQYF	TGTGCCAGCACCCTGGACCACCAAGAGACCCAGTACTTC
TRBJ2-1	TRBD2	TRBV11-2	CASSSGGAKYNEQFF	TGTGCCAGCAGCTCGGGGGGAGCGAAATACAATGAGCAGTTCTTC
TRBJ2-5	.	TRBV5-1	CASSLNGWGQETQYF	TGCGCCAGCAGCTTGAACGGGTGGGGTCAAGAGACCCAGTACTTC
TRBJ2-7	TRBD2	TRBV7-2	CASSSSGRGYEQYF	TGTGCCAGCAGCTCTAGCGGGAGGGGCTACGAGCAGTACTTC
TRBJ1-1	.	TRBV19	CASRLGMNTEAFF	TGTGCCAGTAGATTGGGAATGAACACTGAAGCTTTCTTT
TRBJ1-5	.	TRBV4-1	CASSPPESNQPQHF	TGCGCCAGCAGCCCCCCGGAAAGCAATCAGCCCCAGCATTTT